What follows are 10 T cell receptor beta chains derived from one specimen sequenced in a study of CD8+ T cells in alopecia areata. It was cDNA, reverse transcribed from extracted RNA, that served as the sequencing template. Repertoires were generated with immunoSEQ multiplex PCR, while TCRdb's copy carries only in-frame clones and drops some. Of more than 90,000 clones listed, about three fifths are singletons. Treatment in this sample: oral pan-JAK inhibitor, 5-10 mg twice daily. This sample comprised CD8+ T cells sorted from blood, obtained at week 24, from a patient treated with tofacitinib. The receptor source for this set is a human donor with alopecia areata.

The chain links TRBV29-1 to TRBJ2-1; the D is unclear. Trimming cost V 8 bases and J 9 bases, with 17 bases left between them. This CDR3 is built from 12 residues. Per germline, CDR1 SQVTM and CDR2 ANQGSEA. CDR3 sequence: CSPIRLVGEQFF. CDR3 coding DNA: TGCAGCCCGATCCGGCTAGTTGGTGAGCAGTTCTTC.

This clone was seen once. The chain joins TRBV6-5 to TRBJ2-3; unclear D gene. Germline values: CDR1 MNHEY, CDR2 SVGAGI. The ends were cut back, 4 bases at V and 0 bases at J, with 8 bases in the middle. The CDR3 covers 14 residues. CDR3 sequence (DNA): TGTGCCAGCAGTTCAAGACCAAGCACAGATACGCAGTATTTT. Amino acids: CASSSRPSTDTQYF.

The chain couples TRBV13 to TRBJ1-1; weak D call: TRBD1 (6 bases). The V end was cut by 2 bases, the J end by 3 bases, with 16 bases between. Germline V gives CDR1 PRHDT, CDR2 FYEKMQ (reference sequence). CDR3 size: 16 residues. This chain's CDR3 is CASSLSPRTAYTEAFF. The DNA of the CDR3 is TGTGCCAGCAGCTTAAGCCCCCGGACAGCGTACACTGAAGCTTTCTTT.

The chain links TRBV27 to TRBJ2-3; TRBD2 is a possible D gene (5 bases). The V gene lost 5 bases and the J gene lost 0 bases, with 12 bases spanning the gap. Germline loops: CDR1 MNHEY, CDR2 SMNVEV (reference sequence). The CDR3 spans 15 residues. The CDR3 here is CASSDTWESTDTQYF. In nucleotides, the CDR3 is TGTGCCAGCAGTGACACATGGGAGAGCACAGATACGCAGTATTTT.

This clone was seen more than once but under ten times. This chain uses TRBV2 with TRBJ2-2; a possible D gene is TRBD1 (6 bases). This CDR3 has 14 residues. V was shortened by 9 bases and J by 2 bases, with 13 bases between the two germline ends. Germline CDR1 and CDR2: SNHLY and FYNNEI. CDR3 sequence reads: CASSGHINTGELFF. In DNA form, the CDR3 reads TGTGCCAGTTCGGGACACATTAACACCGGGGAGCTGTTTTTT.

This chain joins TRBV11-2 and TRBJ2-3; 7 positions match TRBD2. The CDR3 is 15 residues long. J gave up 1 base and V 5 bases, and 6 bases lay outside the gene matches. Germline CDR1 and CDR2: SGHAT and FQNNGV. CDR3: CASSPSGEGTDTQYF. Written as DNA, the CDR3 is TGTGCCAGCAGCCCCAGCGGGGAAGGCACAGATACGCAGTATTTT.

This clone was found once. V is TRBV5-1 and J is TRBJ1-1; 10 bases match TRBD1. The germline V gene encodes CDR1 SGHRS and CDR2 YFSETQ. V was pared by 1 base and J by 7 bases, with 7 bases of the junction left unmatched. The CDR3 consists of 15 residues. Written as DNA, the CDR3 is TGCGCCAGCAGCTTGACCAGACAGGGGGCTAATGAAGCTTTCTTT. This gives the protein CASSLTRQGANEAFF.

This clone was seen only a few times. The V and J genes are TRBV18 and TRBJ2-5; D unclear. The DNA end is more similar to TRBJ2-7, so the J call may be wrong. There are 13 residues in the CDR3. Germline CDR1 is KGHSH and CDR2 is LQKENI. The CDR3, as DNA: TGTGCCAGCTCACCACACAGTTCCTACGAGCAGTACTTC. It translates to CASSPHSSYEQYF.

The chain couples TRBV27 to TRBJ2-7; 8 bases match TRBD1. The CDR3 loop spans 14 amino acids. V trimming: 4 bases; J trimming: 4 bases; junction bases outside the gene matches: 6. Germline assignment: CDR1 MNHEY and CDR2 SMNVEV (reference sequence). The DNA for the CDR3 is TGTGCCAGCAGTTCGGACAGGGATATGTACGAGCAGTACTTC. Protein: CASSSDRDMYEQYF.

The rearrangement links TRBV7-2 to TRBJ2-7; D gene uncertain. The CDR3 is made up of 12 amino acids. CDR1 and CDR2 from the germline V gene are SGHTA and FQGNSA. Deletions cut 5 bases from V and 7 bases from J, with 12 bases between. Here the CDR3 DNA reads TGTGCCAGCAGCCTAGATGGTACGGAGCAGTACTTC. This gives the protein CASSLDGTEQYF.